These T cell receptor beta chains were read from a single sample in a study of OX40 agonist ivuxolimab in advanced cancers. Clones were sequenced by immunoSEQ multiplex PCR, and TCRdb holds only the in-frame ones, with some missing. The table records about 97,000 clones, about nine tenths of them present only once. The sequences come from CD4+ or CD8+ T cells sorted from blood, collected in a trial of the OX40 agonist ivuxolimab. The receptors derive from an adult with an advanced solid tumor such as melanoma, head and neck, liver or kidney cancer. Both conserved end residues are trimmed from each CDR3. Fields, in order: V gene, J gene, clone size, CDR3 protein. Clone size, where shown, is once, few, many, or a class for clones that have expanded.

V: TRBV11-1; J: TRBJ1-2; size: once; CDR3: ASSLGPSANYGYT
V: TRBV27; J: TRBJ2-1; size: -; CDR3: ASSLIPQGIYNEQF
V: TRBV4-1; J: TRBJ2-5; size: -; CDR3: ASSPTQDPRGETQY
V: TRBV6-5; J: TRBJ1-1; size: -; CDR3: ASRGTGGSAF
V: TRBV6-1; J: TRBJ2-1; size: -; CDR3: ASQGGGFYNEQF
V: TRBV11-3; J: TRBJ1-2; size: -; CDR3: ASSLGYYGYT
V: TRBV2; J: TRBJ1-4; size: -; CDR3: ASRRSTGHATNEKLF
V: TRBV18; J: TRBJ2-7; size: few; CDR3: ASSRGGQGSSYEQY
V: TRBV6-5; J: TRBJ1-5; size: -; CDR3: ASSYSGTGQPQH
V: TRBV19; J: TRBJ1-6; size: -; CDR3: ASKPDRTLNSPLH
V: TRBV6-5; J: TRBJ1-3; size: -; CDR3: ASSYSNLVGGNTIY
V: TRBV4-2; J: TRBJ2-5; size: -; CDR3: ASSQGAGSGETQY
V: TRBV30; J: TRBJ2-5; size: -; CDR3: AWSPLYRLQQETQY
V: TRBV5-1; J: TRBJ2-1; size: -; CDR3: ASTLTSGARPDNEQF
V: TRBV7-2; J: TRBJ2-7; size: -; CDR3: ASSSRDWTYEQY
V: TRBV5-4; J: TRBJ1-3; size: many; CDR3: ASSLVGTRGSGNTIY
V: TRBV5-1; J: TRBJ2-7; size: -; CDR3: ASSLQQGVGYEQY
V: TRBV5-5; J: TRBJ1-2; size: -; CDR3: ASSLQSGQGTGYT
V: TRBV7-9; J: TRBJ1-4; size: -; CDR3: ASSLRQGGEKLF
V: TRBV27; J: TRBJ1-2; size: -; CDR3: ASSPAPRYGYT
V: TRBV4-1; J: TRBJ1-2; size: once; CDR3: ASGPAPSGVEAYGYT
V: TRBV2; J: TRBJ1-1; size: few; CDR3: ASSRTGGAEAF
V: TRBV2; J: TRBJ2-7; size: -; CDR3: ASLRGRLAGSSPYEQY
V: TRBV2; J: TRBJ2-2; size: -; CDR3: ASSLQGPGELF
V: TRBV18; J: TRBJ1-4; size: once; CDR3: ASSPAGNEKLF
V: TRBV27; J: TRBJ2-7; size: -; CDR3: ASSRSGVVRNEQY
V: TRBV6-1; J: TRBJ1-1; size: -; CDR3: ASSERQAANTEAF
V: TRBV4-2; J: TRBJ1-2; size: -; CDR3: ASSQDLIQYYGYT
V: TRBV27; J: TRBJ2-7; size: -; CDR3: ASSRGTYEQY
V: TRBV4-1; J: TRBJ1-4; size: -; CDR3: ASSQYYPGMNEKLF
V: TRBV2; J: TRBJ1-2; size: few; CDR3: ASTSTAGYGYT
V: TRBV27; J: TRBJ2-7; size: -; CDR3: ASSLKRNSQTYEQY
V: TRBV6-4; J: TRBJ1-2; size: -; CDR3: ASSDSGYGYT
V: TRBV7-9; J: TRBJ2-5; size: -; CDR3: ATRGGAGETQY
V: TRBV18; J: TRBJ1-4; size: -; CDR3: ASSPNRGIEKLF
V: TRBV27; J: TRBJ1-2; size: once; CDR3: ASRPNWDGYGYT
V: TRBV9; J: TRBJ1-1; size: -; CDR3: ASSVGATLNTEAF
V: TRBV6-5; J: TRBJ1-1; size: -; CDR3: ASRPRVRWDTEAF
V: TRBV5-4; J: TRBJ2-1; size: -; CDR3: ASSLTSFREQF
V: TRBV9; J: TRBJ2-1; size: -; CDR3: ASSVGTSGAYNEQF
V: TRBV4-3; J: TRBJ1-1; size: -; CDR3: ASSQDRMNTEAF
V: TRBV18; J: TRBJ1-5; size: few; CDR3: ASSPGGIAFSNQPQH
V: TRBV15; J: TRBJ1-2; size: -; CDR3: ATSRDRGLINYGYT
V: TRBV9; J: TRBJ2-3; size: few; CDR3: ASSVATREGQY
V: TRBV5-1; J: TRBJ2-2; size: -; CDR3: ASSLGTYTGELF
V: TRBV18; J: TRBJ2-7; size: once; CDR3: ASSSGLAGEQY
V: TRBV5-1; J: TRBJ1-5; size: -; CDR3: ASSLQGGSNQPQH
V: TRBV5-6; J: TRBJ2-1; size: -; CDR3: ASTQKVVLAGHEQF
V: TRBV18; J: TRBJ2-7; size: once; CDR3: ASSLQGVDEQY
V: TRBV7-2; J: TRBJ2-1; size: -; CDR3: ASSQELNNEQF